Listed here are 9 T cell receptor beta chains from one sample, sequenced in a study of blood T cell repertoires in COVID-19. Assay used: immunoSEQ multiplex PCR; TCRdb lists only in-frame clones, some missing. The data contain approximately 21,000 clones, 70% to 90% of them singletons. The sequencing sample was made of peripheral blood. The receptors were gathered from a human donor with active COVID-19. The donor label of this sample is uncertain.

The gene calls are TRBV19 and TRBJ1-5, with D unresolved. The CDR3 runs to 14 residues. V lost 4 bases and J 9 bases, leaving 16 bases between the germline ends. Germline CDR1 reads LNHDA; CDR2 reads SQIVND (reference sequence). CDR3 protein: CASSRKAASGPQHF. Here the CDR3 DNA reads TGTGCCAGTAGTAGGAAGGCGGCCAGTGGGCCCCAGCATTTT.

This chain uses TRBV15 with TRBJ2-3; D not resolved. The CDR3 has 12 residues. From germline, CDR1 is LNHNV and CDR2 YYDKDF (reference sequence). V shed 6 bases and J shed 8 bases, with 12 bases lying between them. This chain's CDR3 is CATSPATGTQYF. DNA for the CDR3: TGTGCCACCAGTCCTGCTACTGGTACGCAGTATTTT.

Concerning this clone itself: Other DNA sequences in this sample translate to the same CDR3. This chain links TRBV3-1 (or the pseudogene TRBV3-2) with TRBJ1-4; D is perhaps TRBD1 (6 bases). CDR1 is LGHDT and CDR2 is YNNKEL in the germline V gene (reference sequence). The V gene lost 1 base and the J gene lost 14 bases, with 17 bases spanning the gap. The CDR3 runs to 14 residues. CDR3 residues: CASSQVQGGPWLFF. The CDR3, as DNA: TGTGCCAGCAGCCAAGTACAGGGCGGCCCCTGGCTGTTTTTT.

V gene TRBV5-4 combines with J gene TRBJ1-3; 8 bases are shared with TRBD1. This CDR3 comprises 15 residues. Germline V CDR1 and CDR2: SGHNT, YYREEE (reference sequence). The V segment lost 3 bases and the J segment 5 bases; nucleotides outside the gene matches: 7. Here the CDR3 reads CASSSPGQERNTIYF. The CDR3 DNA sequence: TGTGCCAGCAGCTCTCCGGGACAGGAAAGAAACACCATATATTTT.

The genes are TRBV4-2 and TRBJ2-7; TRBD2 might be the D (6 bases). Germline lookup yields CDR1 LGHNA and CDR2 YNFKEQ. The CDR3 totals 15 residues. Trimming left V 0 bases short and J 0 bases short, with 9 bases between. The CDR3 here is CASSQDEGGSYEQYF. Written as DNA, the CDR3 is TGTGCCAGCAGCCAAGATGAGGGAGGCTCCTACGAGCAGTACTTC.

Here the CDR3 reads CASSQLAETAYEQYF. The CDR3 region has the DNA TGTGCCAGCAGCCAACTAGCGGAGACCGCCTACGAGCAGTACTTC. V usage is TRBV7-9 and J usage is TRBJ2-7, with TRBD2 matching over 8 bases. This CDR3 has 15 amino acids. V lost 5 bases and J lost 2; bases outside the gene matches: 8. CDR1 SEHNR and CDR2 FQNEAQ come from the germline V gene (reference sequence).

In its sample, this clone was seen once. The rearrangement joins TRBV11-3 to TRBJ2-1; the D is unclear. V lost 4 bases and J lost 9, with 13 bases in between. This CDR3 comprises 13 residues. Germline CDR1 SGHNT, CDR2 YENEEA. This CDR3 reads CASSSVETGEQFF. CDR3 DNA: TGTGCCAGCAGCTCGGTAGAAACGGGTGAGCAGTTCTTC.

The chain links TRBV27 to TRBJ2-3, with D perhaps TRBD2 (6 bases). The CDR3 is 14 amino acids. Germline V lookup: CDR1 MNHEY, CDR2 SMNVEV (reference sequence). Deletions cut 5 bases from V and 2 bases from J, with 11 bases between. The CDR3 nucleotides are TGTGCCAGCAGTCCGGGACTCCCCACAGATACGCAGTATTTT. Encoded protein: CASSPGLPTDTQYF.

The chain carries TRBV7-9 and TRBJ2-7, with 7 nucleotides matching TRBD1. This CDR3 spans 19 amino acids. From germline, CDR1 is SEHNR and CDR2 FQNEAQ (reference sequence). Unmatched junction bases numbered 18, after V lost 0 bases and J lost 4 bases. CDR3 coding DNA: TGTGCCAGCAGCTTAGCGCTCGGGGCCACCGGGACAGATAGATACGAGCAGTACTTC. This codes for CASSLALGATGTDRYEQYF.